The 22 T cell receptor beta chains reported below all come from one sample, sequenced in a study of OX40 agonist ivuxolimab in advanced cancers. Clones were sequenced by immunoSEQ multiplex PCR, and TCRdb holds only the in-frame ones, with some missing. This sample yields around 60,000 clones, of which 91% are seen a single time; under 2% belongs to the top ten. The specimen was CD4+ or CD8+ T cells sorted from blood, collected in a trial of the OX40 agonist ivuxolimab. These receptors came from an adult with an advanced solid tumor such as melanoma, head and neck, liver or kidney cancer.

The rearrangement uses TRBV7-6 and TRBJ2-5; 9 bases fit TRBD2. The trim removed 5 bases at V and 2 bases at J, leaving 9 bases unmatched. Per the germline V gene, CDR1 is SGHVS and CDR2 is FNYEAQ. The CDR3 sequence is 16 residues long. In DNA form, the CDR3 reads TGTGCCAGCAGCCCCTTTGCTAGCGGGAATCAAGAGACCCAGTACTTC. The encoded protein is CASSPFASGNQETQYF.

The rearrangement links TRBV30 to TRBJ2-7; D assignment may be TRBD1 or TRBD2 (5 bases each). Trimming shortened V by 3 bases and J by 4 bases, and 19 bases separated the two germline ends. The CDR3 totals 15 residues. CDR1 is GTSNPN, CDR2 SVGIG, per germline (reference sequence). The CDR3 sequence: CAWRDTGRGSYEQYF. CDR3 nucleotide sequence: TGTGCCTGGAGGGACACGGGAAGAGGGTCATACGAGCAGTACTTC.

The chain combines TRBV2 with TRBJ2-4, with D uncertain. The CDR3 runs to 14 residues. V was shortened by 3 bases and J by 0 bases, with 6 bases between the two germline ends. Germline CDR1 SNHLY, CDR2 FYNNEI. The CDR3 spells CASSDRRAKNIQYF. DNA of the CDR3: TGTGCCAGCAGTGACAGACGAGCCAAAAACATTCAGTACTTC.

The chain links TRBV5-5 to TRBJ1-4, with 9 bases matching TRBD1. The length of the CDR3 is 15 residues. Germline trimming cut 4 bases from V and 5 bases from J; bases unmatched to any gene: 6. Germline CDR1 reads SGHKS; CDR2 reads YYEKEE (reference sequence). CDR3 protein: CASSLTGGGNEKLFF. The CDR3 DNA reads TGTGCCAGCAGCCTAACAGGGGGCGGGAATGAAAAACTGTTTTTT. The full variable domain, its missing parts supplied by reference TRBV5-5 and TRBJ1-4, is DAGVTQSPTHLIKTRGQQVTLRCSPISGHKSVSWYQQVLGQGPQFIFQYYEKEERGRGNFPDRFSARQFPNYSSELNVNALLLGDSALYLCASSLTGGGNEKLFFGSGTQLSVL.

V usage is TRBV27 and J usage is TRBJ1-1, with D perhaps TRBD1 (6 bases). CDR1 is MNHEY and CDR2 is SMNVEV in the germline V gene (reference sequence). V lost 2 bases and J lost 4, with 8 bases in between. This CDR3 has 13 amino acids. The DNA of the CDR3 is TGTGCCAGCAGTTTACAGGGGAGCACTGAAGCTTTCTTT. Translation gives CASSLQGSTEAFF.

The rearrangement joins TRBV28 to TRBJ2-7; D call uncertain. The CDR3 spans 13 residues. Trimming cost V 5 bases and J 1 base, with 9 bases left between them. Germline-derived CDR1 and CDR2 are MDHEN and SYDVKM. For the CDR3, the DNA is TGTGCCAGCAGTACGACTGTATCCTACGAGCAGTACTTC. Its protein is CASSTTVSYEQYF.

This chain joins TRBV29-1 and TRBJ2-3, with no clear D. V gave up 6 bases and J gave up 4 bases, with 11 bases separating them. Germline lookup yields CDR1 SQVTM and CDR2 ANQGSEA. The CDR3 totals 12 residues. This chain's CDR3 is CSVRSLSDTQYF. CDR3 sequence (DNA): TGCAGCGTAAGGAGCCTGTCAGATACGCAGTATTTT.

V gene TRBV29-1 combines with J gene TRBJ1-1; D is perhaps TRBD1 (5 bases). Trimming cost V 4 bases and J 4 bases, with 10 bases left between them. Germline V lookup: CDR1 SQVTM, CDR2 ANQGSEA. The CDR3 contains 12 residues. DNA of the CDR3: TGCAGCGTTGGGGGGGGGTCCACTGAAGCTTTCTTT. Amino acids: CSVGGGSTEAFF.

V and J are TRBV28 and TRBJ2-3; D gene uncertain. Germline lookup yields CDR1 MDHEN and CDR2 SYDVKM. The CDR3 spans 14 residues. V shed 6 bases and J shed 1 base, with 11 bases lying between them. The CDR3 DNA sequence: TGTGCCAGCAGGAGGAGTGGAGGCACAGATACGCAGTATTTT. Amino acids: CASRRSGGTDTQYF.

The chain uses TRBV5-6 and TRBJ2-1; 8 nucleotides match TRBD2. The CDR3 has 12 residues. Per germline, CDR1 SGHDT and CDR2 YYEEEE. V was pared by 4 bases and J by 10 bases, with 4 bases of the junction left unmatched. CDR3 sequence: CASSNRLAEQFF. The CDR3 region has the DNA TGTGCCAGCAGCAACCGACTAGCGGAGCAGTTCTTC.

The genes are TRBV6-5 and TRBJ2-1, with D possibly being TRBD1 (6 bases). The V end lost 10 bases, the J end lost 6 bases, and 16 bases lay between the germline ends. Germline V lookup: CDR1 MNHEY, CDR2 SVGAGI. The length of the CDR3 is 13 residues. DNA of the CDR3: TGTGCCACCCGATCGAGACAGGTCAATGAGCAGTTCTTC. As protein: CATRSRQVNEQFF.

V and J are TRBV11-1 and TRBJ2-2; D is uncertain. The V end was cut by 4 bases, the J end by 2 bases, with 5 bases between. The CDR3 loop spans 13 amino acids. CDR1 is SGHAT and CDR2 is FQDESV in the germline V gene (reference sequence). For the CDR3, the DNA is TGTGCCAGCAGCTCCCTAAACACCGGGGAGCTGTTTTTT. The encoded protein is CASSSLNTGELFF.

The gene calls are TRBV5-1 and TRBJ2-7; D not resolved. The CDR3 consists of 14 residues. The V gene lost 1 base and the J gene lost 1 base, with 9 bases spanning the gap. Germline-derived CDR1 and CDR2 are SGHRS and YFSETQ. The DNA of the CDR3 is TGCGCCAGCAGCTTGCCTGACGAATCCTACGAGCAGTACTTC. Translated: CASSLPDESYEQYF.

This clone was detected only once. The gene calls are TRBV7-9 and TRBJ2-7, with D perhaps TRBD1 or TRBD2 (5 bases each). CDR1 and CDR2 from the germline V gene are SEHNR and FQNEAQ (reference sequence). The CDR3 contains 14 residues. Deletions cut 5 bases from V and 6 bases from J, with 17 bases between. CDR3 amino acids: CASSPLRGASEQYF. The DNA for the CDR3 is TGTGCCAGCAGCCCCCTAAGGGGAGCAAGCGAGCAGTACTTC.

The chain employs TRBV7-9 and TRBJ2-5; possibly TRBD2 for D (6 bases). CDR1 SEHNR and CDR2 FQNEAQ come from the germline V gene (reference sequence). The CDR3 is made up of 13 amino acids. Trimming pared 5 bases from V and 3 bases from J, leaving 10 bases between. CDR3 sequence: CASSRDLEETQYF. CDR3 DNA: TGTGCCAGCAGCCGGGACTTGGAAGAGACCCAGTACTTC.

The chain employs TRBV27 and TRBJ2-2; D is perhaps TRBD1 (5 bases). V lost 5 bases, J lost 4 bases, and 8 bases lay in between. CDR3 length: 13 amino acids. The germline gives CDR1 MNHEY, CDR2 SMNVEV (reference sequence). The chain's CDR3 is CASSPGRTGELFF. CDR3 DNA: TGTGCCAGCAGTCCAGGGCGCACCGGGGAGCTGTTTTTT.

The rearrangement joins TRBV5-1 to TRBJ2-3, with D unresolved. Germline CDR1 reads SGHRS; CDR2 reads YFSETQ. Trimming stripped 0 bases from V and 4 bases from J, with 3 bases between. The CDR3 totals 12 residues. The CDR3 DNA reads TGCGCCAGCAGCTTGGTCTCAGATACGCAGTATTTT. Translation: CASSLVSDTQYF. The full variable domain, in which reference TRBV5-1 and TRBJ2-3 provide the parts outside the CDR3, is KAGVTQTPRYLIKTRGQQVTLSCSPISGHRSVSWYQQTPGQGLQFLFEYFSETQRNKGNFPGRFSGRQFSNSRSEMNVSTLELGDSALYLCASSLVSDTQYFGPGTRLTVL.

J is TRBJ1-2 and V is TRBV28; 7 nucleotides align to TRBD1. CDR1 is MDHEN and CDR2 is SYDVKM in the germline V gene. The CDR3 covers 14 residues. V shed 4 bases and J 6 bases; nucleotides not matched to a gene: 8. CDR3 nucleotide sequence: TGTGCCAGCAGTTCCGCCGGGACAGAGGATGGCTACACCTTC. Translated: CASSSAGTEDGYTF.

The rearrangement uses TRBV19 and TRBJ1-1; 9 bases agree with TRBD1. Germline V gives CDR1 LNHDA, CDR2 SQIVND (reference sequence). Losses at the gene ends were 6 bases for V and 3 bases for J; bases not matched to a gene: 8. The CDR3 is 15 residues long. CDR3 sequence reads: CASRLRDRVDTEAFF. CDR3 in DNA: TGTGCCAGTAGACTCCGGGACAGGGTGGACACTGAAGCTTTCTTT.

The CDR3 region has the DNA TGTGCCAGCAGCCCTCAATTGGACAATGAGCAGTTCTTC. Amino acid sequence: CASSPQLDNEQFF. The chain joins TRBV14 to TRBJ2-1; no firm D call. CDR1 and CDR2 (germline): SGHDN, FVKESK. The CDR3 runs 13 residues. The germline V and J ends were trimmed by 4 bases and 5 bases, with 9 bases remaining between them.

The CDR3 bases are TGTGCCAGCAGCTCGCGAGTTAAGGGGGTCTTCTTC. Amino acid sequence: CASSSRVKGVFF. The V call is TRBV7-8, the J call TRBJ2-1; D possibly corresponds to TRBD1 (6 bases). Trimming stripped 4 bases from V and 16 bases from J, with 17 bases between. The CDR3 covers 12 residues. Germline CDR1 and CDR2: SGHVS and FQNEAQ. Supplemented by reference TRBV7-8 and TRBJ2-1, the full variable domain reads GAGVSQSPRYKVAKRGQDVALRCDPISGHVSLFWYQQALGQGPEFLTYFQNEAQLDKSGLPSDRFFAERPEGSVSTLKIQRTQQEDSAVYLCASSSRVKGVFFGPGTRLTVL.

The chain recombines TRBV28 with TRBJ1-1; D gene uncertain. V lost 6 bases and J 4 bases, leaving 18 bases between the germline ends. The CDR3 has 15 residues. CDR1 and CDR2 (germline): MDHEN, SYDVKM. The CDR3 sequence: CASSLNLGNPTEAFF. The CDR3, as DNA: TGTGCCAGCAGCCTCAACCTGGGGAACCCCACTGAAGCTTTCTTT.